These T cell receptor beta chains were read from a single sample in a study of identical twins. One entry per CDR3 protein results from TCRdb running MiXCR on the 5' RACE reads. The repertoire has under 250,000 distinct CDR3 sequences, 10% to 15% of them found once; the top ten carry 3.5% to 4.5%. Another study also made use of these data, one on yellow fever vaccine responses in identical twins.

Material: memory (CD45RO+) T cells sorted from blood. The receptors come from a woman aged 18 to 35 in good health. Each CDR3 is given with its conserved first and last residue. Fields, in order: J gene, D gene, V gene, clone size, CDR3 DNA, CDR3 protein. D genes are given only for firm matches. A clone size is listed for some rows: how often the clone was seen (once, few, many), or a class if it is expanded.

j_gene: TRBJ2-1; d_gene: TRBD1; v_gene: TRBV29-1; abundance: many; CDR3nt: TGCAGCGTTGGTAGGGGGACAGCCTACAATGAGCAGTTCTTC; CDR3aa: CSVGRGTAYNEQFF
j_gene: TRBJ2-7; d_gene: .; v_gene: TRBV12-3/TRBV12-4; abundance: .; CDR3nt: TGTGCCAGCAGCACCAACTACGAGCAGTACTTC; CDR3aa: CASSTNYEQYF
j_gene: TRBJ2-1; d_gene: .; v_gene: TRBV29-1; abundance: many; CDR3nt: TGCAGTGCTACTGGGGGACTGGGTTTCAATGAGCAGTTCTTC; CDR3aa: CSATGGLGFNEQFF
j_gene: TRBJ1-5; d_gene: .; v_gene: TRBV20-1; abundance: once; CDR3nt: TGCAGTGCTGGCGGGGGAAGCAATCAGCCCCAGCATTTT; CDR3aa: CSAGGGSNQPQHF
j_gene: TRBJ2-3; d_gene: TRBD2; v_gene: TRBV28; abundance: .; CDR3nt: TGTGCCAGCAACGCGGGGGGCACAGATACGCAGTATTTT; CDR3aa: CASNAGGTDTQYF
j_gene: TRBJ1-2; d_gene: TRBD1; v_gene: TRBV7-3; abundance: many; CDR3nt: TGTGCCAGCAGCTTGGGGACAGGGAACTATGGCTACACCTTC; CDR3aa: CASSLGTGNYGYTF
j_gene: TRBJ2-1; d_gene: .; v_gene: TRBV11-1; abundance: many; CDR3nt: TGTGCCAGCAGCTTAACAGGTCCCAATGAGCAGTTCTTC; CDR3aa: CASSLTGPNEQFF
j_gene: TRBJ1-6; d_gene: .; v_gene: TRBV20-1; abundance: many; CDR3nt: TGCAGTGCTAGCGTACGGGATAATTCACCCCTCCACTTT; CDR3aa: CSASVRDNSPLHF
j_gene: TRBJ2-2; d_gene: .; v_gene: TRBV29-1; abundance: few; CDR3nt: TGCAGCGTTGGGAGAGGGGGCACCGGGGAGCTGTTTTTT; CDR3aa: CSVGRGGTGELFF
j_gene: TRBJ2-7; d_gene: TRBD1; v_gene: TRBV5-6; abundance: few; CDR3nt: TGTGCCAGCAGCTTGTCGTGGACAGGGACTTACGAGCAGTACTTC; CDR3aa: CASSLSWTGTYEQYF
j_gene: TRBJ2-7; d_gene: TRBD1; v_gene: TRBV6-1; abundance: .; CDR3nt: TGTGCCAGCAGGACTGACAGGGGAGCTTCCTACGAGCAGTACTTC; CDR3aa: CASRTDRGASYEQYF
j_gene: TRBJ2-7; d_gene: .; v_gene: TRBV28; abundance: few; CDR3nt: TGTGCCAGCAGCGCATTAATCGGGCAGTACTTC; CDR3aa: CASSALIGQYF
j_gene: TRBJ2-1; d_gene: TRBD1; v_gene: TRBV28; abundance: .; CDR3nt: TGTGCCAGCAGTTTAGGCCCAGGGGGTTACAATGAGCAGTTCTTC; CDR3aa: CASSLGPGGYNEQFF
j_gene: TRBJ2-3; d_gene: .; v_gene: TRBV29-1; abundance: .; CDR3nt: TGCAGCGCTACAGGGAGGGGGGATACGCAGTATTTT; CDR3aa: CSATGRGDTQYF
j_gene: TRBJ2-2; d_gene: .; v_gene: TRBV5-1; abundance: few; CDR3nt: TGCGCCAGCAGCTTGGTTTTTGCGGGGCAGAACACCGGGGAGCTGTTTTTT; CDR3aa: CASSLVFAGQNTGELFF
j_gene: TRBJ2-1; d_gene: .; v_gene: TRBV15; abundance: few; CDR3nt: TGTGCCACCAGCCCCTCTCCTGGGTCCTCCGGGGAGCAGTTCTTC; CDR3aa: CATSPSPGSSGEQFF
j_gene: TRBJ1-2; d_gene: .; v_gene: TRBV28; abundance: few; CDR3nt: TGTGCCAGCAGTTTGGCGAGGGGGGAGTATGGCTACACCTTC; CDR3aa: CASSLARGEYGYTF
j_gene: TRBJ2-1; d_gene: .; v_gene: TRBV10-3; abundance: once; CDR3nt: TGTGCCATCAGTGGAAGCGTCGAGGTGGGAAATGAGCAGTTCTTC; CDR3aa: CAISGSVEVGNEQFF
j_gene: TRBJ2-7; d_gene: .; v_gene: TRBV11-2; abundance: few; CDR3nt: TGTGCCAGCAGCTACCCTCGCCGTCTCTCGTCCCACGAGCAGTACTTC; CDR3aa: CASSYPRRLSSHEQYF
j_gene: TRBJ2-3; d_gene: TRBD2; v_gene: TRBV2; abundance: .; CDR3nt: TGTGCCAGCAGTGCGCGGGGGGATACGCAGTATTTT; CDR3aa: CASSARGDTQYF
j_gene: TRBJ2-3; d_gene: .; v_gene: TRBV4-3; abundance: few; CDR3nt: TGCGCCAGCAGCCAAACGGGGATCACAGATACGCAGTATTTT; CDR3aa: CASSQTGITDTQYF
j_gene: TRBJ2-7; d_gene: .; v_gene: TRBV5-1; abundance: many; CDR3nt: TGCGCCAGCAGCTTGGCTCTGAGCTCCTACGAGCAGTACTTC; CDR3aa: CASSLALSSYEQYF
j_gene: TRBJ1-1; d_gene: TRBD1; v_gene: TRBV24-1; abundance: .; CDR3nt: TGTGCCACCAGTGGGACAGGGGGCACTGAAGCTTTCTTT; CDR3aa: CATSGTGGTEAFF
j_gene: TRBJ2-3; d_gene: TRBD2; v_gene: TRBV5-5; abundance: few; CDR3nt: TGTGCCAGCAGCTTGGGCTGGGGGCTAGCGGGGGGCACAGATACGCAGTATTTT; CDR3aa: CASSLGWGLAGGTDTQYF
j_gene: TRBJ2-7; d_gene: .; v_gene: TRBV18; abundance: many; CDR3nt: TGTGCCAGCTCACAAAAACCCGGACACATCCCCTACGAGCAGTACTTC; CDR3aa: CASSQKPGHIPYEQYF
j_gene: TRBJ1-1; d_gene: .; v_gene: TRBV5-4; abundance: many; CDR3nt: TGTGCCAGCAGCCCCTCGCGCGGGGTAGGGACTGAAGCTTTCTTT; CDR3aa: CASSPSRGVGTEAFF
j_gene: TRBJ2-1; d_gene: TRBD2; v_gene: TRBV5-1; abundance: .; CDR3nt: TGCGCCAGCAGCTTCGATACCCTAGCGGGGACCAACAATGAGCAGTTCTTC; CDR3aa: CASSFDTLAGTNNEQFF
j_gene: TRBJ2-7; d_gene: .; v_gene: TRBV28; abundance: few; CDR3nt: TGTGCCAGCAGTTTACCTGTGCGGGGCAGGTCGACATACGAGCAGTACTTC; CDR3aa: CASSLPVRGRSTYEQYF